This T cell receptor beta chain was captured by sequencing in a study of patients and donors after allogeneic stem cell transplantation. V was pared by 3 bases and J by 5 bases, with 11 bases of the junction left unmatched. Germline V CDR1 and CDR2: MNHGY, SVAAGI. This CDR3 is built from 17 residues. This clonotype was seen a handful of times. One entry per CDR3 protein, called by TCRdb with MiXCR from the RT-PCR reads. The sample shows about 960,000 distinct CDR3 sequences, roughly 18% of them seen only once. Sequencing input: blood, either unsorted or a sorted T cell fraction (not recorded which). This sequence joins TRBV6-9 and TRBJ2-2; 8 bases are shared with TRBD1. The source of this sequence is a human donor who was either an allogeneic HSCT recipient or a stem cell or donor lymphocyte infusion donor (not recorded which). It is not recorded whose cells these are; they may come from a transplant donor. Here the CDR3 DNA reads TGTGCCAGCAGTTACGACCCCGGGACAGGACAAACCGGGGAGCTGTTTTTT. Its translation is CASSYDPGTGQTGELFF.